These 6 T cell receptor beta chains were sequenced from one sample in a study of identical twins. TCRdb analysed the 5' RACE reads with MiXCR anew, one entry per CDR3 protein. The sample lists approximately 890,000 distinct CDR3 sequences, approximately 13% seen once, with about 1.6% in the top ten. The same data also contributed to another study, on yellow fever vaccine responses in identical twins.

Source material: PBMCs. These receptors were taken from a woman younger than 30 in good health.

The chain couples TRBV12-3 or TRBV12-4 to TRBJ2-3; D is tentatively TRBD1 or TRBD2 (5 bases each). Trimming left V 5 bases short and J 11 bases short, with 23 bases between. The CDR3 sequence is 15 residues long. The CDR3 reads CASSIGDRDPRGQYF. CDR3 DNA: TGTGCCAGCAGTATTGGGGACCGGGACCCGAGAGGGCAGTATTTT.

This CDR3 is CACRGQGNTGEQYV. CDR3 nucleotide sequence: TGTGCCTGCAGGGGACAGGGAAATACGGGCGAGCAGTACGTC. The V and J genes are TRBV28 and TRBJ2-7, with 9 bases fitting TRBD1. Germline V lookup: CDR1 MDHEN, CDR2 SYDVKM. The CDR3 is 14 amino acids.

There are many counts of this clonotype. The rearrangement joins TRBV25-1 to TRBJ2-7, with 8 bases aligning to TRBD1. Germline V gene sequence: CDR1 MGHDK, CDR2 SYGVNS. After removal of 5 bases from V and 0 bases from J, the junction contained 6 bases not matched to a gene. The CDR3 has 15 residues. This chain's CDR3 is CASSSRQGSSYEQYF. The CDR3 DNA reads TGTGCCAGCAGTTCGAGACAGGGGAGCTCCTACGAGCAGTACTTC.

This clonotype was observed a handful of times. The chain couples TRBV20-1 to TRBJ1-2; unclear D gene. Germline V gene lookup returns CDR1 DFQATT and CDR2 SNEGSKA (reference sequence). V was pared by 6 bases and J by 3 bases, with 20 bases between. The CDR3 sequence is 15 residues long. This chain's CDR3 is CSAQPSSLRDYGYTF. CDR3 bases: TGCAGTGCCCAGCCGTCTTCCTTAAGGGACTATGGCTACACCTTC.

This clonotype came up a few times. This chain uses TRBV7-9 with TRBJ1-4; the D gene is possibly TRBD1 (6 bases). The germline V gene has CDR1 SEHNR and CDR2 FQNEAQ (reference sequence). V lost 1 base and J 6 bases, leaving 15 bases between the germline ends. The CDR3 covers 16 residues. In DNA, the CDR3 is TGTGCCAGCAGCTTAGGGGGCCACAGGGAGGATGAAAAACTGTTTTTT. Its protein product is CASSLGGHREDEKLFF.

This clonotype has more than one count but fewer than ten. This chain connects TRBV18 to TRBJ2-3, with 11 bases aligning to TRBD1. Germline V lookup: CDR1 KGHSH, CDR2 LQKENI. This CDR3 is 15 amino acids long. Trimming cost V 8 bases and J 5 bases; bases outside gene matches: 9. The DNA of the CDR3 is TGTGCCAGCGTCACCGGACAGGGGGCCGGAGATACGCAGTATTTT. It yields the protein CASVTGQGAGDTQYF.